The sequence of this T cell receptor beta chain was determined in a study of T cell clonotyping in hematopoietic cell transplantation. Sequencing used immunoSEQ multiplex PCR; TCRdb keeps in-frame clones, though not all of them. This table has 27,000 or so clones, around 95% appearing once. Per germline, CDR1 SGHDN and CDR2 FVKESK. Trimming pared 3 bases from V and 4 bases from J, leaving 9 bases between. CDR3 length: 13 amino acids. This chain connects TRBV14 to TRBJ1-2; D ambiguous. This TCR derives from a man between 45 and 60 years old in good health. Some clones in this sample may be carry-over from other donors' samples. Sequenced: peripheral blood mononuclear cells. The CDR3 DNA follows: TGTGCCAGCAGCCAGTCTACCTCCTATGGCTACACCTTC. It is translated as CASSQSTSYGYTF. The variable domain in full, completed from reference TRBV14 and TRBJ1-2, reads EAGVTQFPSHSVIEKGQTVTLRCDPISGHDNLYWYRRVMGKEIKFLLHFVKESKQDESGMPNNRFLAERTGGTYSTLKVQPAELEDSGVYFCASSQSTSYGYTFGSGTRLTVV.